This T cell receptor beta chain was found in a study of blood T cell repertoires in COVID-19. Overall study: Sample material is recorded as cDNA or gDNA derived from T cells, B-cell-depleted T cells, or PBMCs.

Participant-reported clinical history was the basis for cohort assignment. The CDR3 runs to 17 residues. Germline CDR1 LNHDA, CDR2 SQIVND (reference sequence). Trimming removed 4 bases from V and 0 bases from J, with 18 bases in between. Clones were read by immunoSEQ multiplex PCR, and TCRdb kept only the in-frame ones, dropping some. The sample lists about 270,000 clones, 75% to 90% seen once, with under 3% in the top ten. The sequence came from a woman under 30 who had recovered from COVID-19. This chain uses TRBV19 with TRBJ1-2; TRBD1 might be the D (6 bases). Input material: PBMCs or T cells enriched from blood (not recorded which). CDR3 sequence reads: CASSKDSDSYPNYGYTF. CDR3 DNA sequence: TGTGCCAGTAGTAAGGACAGTGACTCTTATCCTAACTATGGCTACACCTTC.